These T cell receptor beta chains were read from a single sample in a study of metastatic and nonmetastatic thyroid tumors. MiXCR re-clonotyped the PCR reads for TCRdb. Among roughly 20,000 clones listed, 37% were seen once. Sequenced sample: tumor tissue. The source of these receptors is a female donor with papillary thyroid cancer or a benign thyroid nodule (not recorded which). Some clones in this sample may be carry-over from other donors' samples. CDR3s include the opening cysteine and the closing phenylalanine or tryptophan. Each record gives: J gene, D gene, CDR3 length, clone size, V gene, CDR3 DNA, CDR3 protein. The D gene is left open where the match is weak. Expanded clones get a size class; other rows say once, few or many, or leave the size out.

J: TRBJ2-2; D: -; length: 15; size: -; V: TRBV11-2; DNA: TGTGCCAGCGGACGGGGAGTTTCCAACACCGGGGAGCTGTTTTTT; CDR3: CASGRGVSNTGELFF
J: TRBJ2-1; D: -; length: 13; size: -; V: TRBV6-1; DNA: TGTGCCAGCACCTCGGAGCGGGTGGGTGAGCAGTTCTTC; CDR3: CASTSERVGEQFF
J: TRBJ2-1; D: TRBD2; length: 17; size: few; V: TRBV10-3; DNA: TGTGCCATCAGTGAGTCGGTTAGCGGGTGGGCCGGTAATGAGCAGTTCTTC; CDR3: CAISESVSGWAGNEQFF
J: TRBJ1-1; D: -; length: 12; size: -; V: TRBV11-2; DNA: TGTGCCAGCAGCTTATCGGCCACTGAAGCTTTCTTT; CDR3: CASSLSATEAFF
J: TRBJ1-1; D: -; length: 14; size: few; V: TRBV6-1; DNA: TGTGCCAGCAGTGAATGGCATGGGAACACTGAAGCTTTCTTT; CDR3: CASSEWHGNTEAFF
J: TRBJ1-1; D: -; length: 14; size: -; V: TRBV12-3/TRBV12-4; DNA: TGTGCCAGCAGTTCCGGCGACACAAACACTGAAGCTTTCTTT; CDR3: CASSSGDTNTEAFF
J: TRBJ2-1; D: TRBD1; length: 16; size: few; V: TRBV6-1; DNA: TGTGCCAGCTCAAACCCCGGGACAGGGGGGTACAATGAGCAGTTCTTC; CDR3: CASSNPGTGGYNEQFF
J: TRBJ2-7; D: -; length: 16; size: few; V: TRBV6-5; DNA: TGTGCCAGCAGTTACTTGGCAGGAGGGGTTTCCTACGAGCAGTACTTC; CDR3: CASSYLAGGVSYEQYF
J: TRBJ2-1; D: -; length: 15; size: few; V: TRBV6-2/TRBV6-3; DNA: TGTGCCAGCAGTTACGTGCGGCAGTCAAACAATGAGCAGTTCTTC; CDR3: CASSYVRQSNNEQFF
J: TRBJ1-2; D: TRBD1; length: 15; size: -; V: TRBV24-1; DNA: TGTGCCACCAGCGACGCTGGACAGGGAGACTATGGCTACACCTTC; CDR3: CATSDAGQGDYGYTF
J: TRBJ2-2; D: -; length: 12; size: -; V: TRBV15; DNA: TGTGCCACCAGGCAAGCGGACGGGGAGCTGTTTTTT; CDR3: CATRQADGELFF
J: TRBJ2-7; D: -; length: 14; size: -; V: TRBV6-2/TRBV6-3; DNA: TGTGCCAGCAGTTACTCCGAGGTAGCCTACGAGCAGTACTTC; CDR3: CASSYSEVAYEQYF
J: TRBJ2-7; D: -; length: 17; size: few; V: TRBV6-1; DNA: TGTGCCAGCAGTGGCCACCGGGACGCCAAATCCAACTACGAGCAGTACTTC; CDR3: CASSGHRDAKSNYEQYF
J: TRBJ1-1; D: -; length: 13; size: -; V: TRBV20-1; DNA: TGCAGTGCTAGTCCAGGCGGGAACACTGAAGCTTTCTTT; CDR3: CSASPGGNTEAFF
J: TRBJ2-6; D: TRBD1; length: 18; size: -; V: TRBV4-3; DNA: TGCGCCAGCAGCCGGCAGACAGGGTACTACTCTGGGGCCAACGTCCTGACTTTC; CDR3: CASSRQTGYYSGANVLTF
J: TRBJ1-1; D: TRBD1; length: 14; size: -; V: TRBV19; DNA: TGTGCCAGTACCACTGGACAGGGAGTTACTGAAGCTTTCTTT; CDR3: CASTTGQGVTEAFF
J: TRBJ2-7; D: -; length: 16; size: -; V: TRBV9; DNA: TGTGCCAGCAGCGAGGGAGGAGCTGTCTCTGCTACGACGCAGTACTTC; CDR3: CASSEGGAVSATTQYF
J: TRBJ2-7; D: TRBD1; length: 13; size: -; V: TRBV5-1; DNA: TGCGCCAGCAAGGTTACAGGGGCCTACGAGCAGTACTTC; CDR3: CASKVTGAYEQYF
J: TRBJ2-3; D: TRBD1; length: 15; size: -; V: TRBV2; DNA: TGTGCCAGCAACGAGGGCAGGGGGCTGGCAGATACGCAGTATTTT; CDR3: CASNEGRGLADTQYF
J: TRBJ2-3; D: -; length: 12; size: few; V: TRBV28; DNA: TGTGCCAGCAGTAATCGACAGGTTGGGCAGTATTTT; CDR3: CASSNRQVGQYF
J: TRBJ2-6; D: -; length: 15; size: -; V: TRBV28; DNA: TGTGCCAGCAGTTTATTCGGGTCGGGGGCCAACGTCCTGACTTTC; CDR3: CASSLFGSGANVLTF
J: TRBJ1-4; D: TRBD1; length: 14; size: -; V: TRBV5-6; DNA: TGTGCCAGCAGCCCACAGGGGTCTAATGAAAAACTGTTTTTT; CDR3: CASSPQGSNEKLFF
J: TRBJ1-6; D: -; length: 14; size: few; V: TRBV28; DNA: TGTGCCAGCAGTTTTTTAACGCGTAATTCACCCCTCCACTTT; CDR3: CASSFLTRNSPLHF
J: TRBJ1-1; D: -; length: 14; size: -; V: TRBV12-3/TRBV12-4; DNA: TGTGCCAGCAGTTTATTGGGGGCGGGGACTGAAGCTTTCTTT; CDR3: CASSLLGAGTEAFF
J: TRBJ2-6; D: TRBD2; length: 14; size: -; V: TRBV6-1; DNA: TGTGCCAGCCGGGGGGGGTCTGGGGCCAACGTCCTGACTTTC; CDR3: CASRGGSGANVLTF
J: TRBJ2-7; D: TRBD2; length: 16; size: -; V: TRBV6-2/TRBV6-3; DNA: TGTGCCAGCAGTTACCCACTAGCGGGAGGCTCCTACGAGCAGTACTTC; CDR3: CASSYPLAGGSYEQYF
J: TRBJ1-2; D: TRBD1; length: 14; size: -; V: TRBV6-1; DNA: TGTGCCAGCAGTGGTGGACAGGGAAGCGATGGCTACACCTTC; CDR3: CASSGGQGSDGYTF
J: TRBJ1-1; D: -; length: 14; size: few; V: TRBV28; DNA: TGTGCCAGCAGCCCCCCCGGGCAGAACACTGAAGCTTTCTTT; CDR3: CASSPPGQNTEAFF
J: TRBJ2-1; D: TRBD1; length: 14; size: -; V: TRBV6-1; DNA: TGTGCCAGCCGAGGGACAGGGAGTTTGAATGAGCAGTTCTTC; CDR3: CASRGTGSLNEQFF
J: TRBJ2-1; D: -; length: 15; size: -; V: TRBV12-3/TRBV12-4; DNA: TGTGCCAGCAGTCCCCAGGTTGGGGGAGGGGGAGAGCAGTTCTTC; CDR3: CASSPQVGGGGEQFF
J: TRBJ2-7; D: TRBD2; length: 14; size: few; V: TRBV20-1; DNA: TGCAGTGCTAGAGATAGCGGGAGTGGGTACGAGCAGTACTTC; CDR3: CSARDSGSGYEQYF
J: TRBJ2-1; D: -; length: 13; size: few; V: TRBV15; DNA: TGTGCCACCAGCAGAGTGGACCACAATGAGCAGTTCTTC; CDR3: CATSRVDHNEQFF
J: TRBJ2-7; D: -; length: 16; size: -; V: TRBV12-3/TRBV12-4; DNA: TGTGCCAGCAGCCACCTGTCCCTCGGGACCAACTACGAGCAGTACTTC; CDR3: CASSHLSLGTNYEQYF
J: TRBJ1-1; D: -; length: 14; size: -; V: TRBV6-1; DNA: TGTGCCAGCAGTATGGGGGCGCCGGGTACTGAAGCTTTCTTT; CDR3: CASSMGAPGTEAFF
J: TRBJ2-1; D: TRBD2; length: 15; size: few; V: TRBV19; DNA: TGTGCCAGTAGGCCTAGCGGGGCCTCCTACAATGAGCAGTTCTTC; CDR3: CASRPSGASYNEQFF
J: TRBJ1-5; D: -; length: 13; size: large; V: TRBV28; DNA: TGTGCCAGCAGCCTCCGATCGAATCAGCCCCAGCATTTT; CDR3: CASSLRSNQPQHF
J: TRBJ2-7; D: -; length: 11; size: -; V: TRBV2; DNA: TGTGCCAGCAGGGTACAGATCGAGCAGTACTTC; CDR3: CASRVQIEQYF
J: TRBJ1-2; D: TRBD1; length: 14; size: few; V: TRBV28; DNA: TGTGCCAGCAGTCCCTCGGGAGGGGGCAAGGGCTACACCTTC; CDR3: CASSPSGGGKGYTF
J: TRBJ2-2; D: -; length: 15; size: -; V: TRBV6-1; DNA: TGTGCCAGCAGTCCCGGGACTTGGAACACCGGGGAGCTGTTTTTT; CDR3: CASSPGTWNTGELFF
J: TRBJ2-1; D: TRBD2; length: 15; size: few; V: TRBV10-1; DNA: TGCGCCAGCAGTGAATCTAGCGGGGGGGCCTATGAGCAGTTCTTC; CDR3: CASSESSGGAYEQFF
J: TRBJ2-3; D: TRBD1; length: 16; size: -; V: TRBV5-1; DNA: TGCGCCAGCAGCTTGGGGGTGACAGGGGTGGCAGATACGCAGTATTTT; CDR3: CASSLGVTGVADTQYF
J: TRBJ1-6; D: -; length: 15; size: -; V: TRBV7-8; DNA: TGTGCCAGCAGCTTAAGCCTCATATTTGGCTCACCCCTCCACTTT; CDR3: CASSLSLIFGSPLHF
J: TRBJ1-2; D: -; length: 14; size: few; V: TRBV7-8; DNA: TGTGCCAGCAGCTCTGAGGGGCTCGGGTATGGCTACACCTTC; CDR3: CASSSEGLGYGYTF
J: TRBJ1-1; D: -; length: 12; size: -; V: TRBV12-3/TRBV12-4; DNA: TGTGCCAGCAGTTTCGGGGGAACTGAAGCTTTCTTT; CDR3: CASSFGGTEAFF
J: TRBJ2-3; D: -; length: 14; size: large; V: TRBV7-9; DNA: TGTGCCAGCAGCCCCGGCTATAGCACAGATACGCAGTATTTT; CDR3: CASSPGYSTDTQYF
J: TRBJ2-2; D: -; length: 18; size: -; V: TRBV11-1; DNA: TGTGCCAGCAGCTTCCGGGACGGAGCAATGCCGAACACCGGGGAGCTGTTTTTT; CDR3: CASSFRDGAMPNTGELFF
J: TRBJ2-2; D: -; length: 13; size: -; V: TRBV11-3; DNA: TGTGCCAGCACTCGGGCGCCCGAGGGGGAGCTGTTTTTT; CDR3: CASTRAPEGELFF
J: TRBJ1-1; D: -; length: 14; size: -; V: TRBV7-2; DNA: TGTGCCAGCAACCCGGGGAGGATGAACACTGAAGCTTTCTTT; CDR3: CASNPGRMNTEAFF
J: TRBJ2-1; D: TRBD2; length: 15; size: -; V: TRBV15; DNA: TGTGCCACCAGCAGGCCCCTAGCGGGAGCGGATGAGCAGTTCTTC; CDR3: CATSRPLAGADEQFF
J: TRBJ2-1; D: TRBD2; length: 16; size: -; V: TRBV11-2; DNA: TGTGCCAGCAGCTTTTTAGCGGGAGGGACCAACAATGAGCAGTTCTTC; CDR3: CASSFLAGGTNNEQFF
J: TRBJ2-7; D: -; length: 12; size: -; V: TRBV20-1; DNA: TGCAGTGCTCGCCAGAATTACTACGAGCAGTACTTC; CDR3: CSARQNYYEQYF
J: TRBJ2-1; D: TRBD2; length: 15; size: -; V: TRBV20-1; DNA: TGCAGTGCAACCCCCGGGACTAGCTCCTACAATGAGCAGTTCTTC; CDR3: CSATPGTSSYNEQFF